One and the same sample provided the 16 T cell receptor beta chains below, sequenced in a study of T-cell memory formation after mild COVID-19. MiXCR was run by TCRdb on the 5' RACE reads, yielding one entry per CDR3 protein. Here the sample spans about 350,000 distinct CDR3 sequences, roughly 15% being singletons. The sequenced sample was PBMCs or a T cell subset sorted from them (not recorded which). These receptors were taken from a man younger than 35 who had mild COVID-19 (a few samples of this study predate the infection). Cell type and time point are not known.

This clonotype was counted ten times or more. The rearrangement links TRBV7-9 to TRBJ2-3, with D uncertain. The CDR3 has 16 amino acids. V was clipped by 6 bases and J by 5 bases, with 21 bases between them. The germline gives CDR1 SEHNR, CDR2 FQNEAQ (reference sequence). This chain's CDR3 is CASSSRNRGSKDTQYF. CDR3 sequence (DNA): TGTGCCAGCAGTTCTCGGAACAGAGGCTCCAAAGATACGCAGTATTTT. Together with reference TRBV7-9 and TRBJ2-3, the CDR3 gives the full variable domain: DTGVSQNPRHKITKRGQNVTFRCDPISEHNRLYWYRQTLGQGPEFLTYFQNEAQLEKSRLLSDRFSAERPKGSFSTLEIQRTEQGDSAMYLCASSSRNRGSKDTQYFGPGTRLTVL.

This clonotype was found a few times. The chain is built from TRBV5-1 and TRBJ2-3; 12 bases align to TRBD2. From germline, CDR1 is SGHRS and CDR2 YFSETQ. J lost 0 bases, V lost 4 bases, and 9 bases had no gene match. The CDR3 contains 18 residues. As DNA, the CDR3 is TGCGCCAGCAGCCTAGGACTAGCGGGGAGTGATAGCACAGATACGCAGTATTTT. It specifies CASSLGLAGSDSTDTQYF.

The J gene is TRBJ2-1, the V gene TRBV27, with 9 bases lining up with TRBD2. V shed 4 bases and J 4 bases; nucleotides not matched to a gene: 5. The CDR3 totals 15 residues. Germline CDR1 and CDR2: MNHEY and SMNVEV (reference sequence). CDR3 protein: CASSSPSGAYNEQFF. Here the CDR3 DNA reads TGTGCCAGCAGTTCTCCTAGCGGGGCTTACAATGAGCAGTTCTTC.

The chain couples TRBV9 to TRBJ2-2, with 7 bases identical to TRBD2. Germline CDR1 is SGDLS and CDR2 is YYNGEE. V was clipped by 6 bases and J by 4 bases; unmatched bases: 9. The CDR3 extends over 15 amino acids. The CDR3: CASTPRAGVTGELFF. CDR3 DNA sequence: TGTGCCAGCACCCCGCGGGCGGGGGTCACCGGGGAGCTGTTTTTT.

This clonotype was observed a few times. This chain connects TRBV20-1 to TRBJ2-2, with TRBD2 matching 8 bases. CDR3 length: 15 residues. Germline V CDR1 and CDR2: DFQATT, SNEGSKA (reference sequence). The V segment lost 0 bases and the J segment 6 bases; nucleotides outside the gene matches: 6. CDR3 residues: CSARDPSGGPGELFF. The CDR3 region has the DNA TGCAGTGCTAGAGATCCCAGCGGGGGTCCCGGGGAGCTGTTTTTT.

This clonotype was seen repeatedly, ten times or more. V is TRBV7-6 and J is TRBJ2-3; no clear D. The CDR3 contains 13 residues. V was trimmed by 2 bases and J by 3 bases, leaving 6 bases between them. CDR1 is SGHVS and CDR2 is FNYEAQ in the germline V gene. CDR3 DNA sequence: TGTGCCAGCAGCTTATCTTGGACAGATACGCAGTATTTT. It is translated as CASSLSWTDTQYF.

This clonotype was recorded at least ten times. J is TRBJ2-5 and V is TRBV4-3, with D hard to call. The CDR3 spans 16 residues. From germline, CDR1 is LGHNA and CDR2 YSLEER. Trimming stripped 3 bases from V and 5 bases from J, with 19 bases between. The CDR3 DNA follows: TGCGCCAGCAGCCATGTCCCCGTCAGTTCGGGCGAGACCCAGTACTTC. Translation gives CASSHVPVSSGETQYF.

V gene TRBV7-9 combines with J gene TRBJ2-7; possible D gene TRBD1, 6 bases. Germline V gene sequence: CDR1 SEHNR, CDR2 FQNEAQ (reference sequence). Trimming cost V 4 bases and J 4 bases, with 14 bases left between them. The CDR3 covers 14 residues. As DNA, the CDR3 is TGTGCCAGCAGCTCCCCCCGCAGGGGATACGAGCAGTACGTC. Translating it yields CASSSPRRGYEQYV.

This rearrangement joins TRBV20-1 to TRBJ1-5; D remains ambiguous. Germline V lookup: CDR1 DFQATT, CDR2 SNEGSKA (reference sequence). This CDR3 region has 16 residues. With 0 bases removed from V and 0 bases from J, the gap between germline ends came to 12 bases. CDR3 protein: CSARDIRLSSNQPQHF. The CDR3 nucleotides read TGCAGTGCTAGAGATATCAGGCTGAGTAGCAATCAGCCCCAGCATTTT.

The genes are TRBV18 and TRBJ1-2, with D uncertain. Trimming shortened V by 6 bases and J by 8 bases, and 10 bases separated the two germline ends. CDR1 KGHSH and CDR2 LQKENI come from the germline V gene. The CDR3 runs 11 residues. CDR3 loop: CASSSPAGYTF. The DNA of the CDR3 is TGTGCCAGCTCTTCACCAGCGGGCTACACCTTC.

The chain combines TRBV5-1 with TRBJ1-2; TRBD1 is a possible D gene (6 bases). In germline, CDR1 is SGHRS, CDR2 YFSETQ. Trimming removed 5 bases at V and 6 bases at J, with 23 bases between. The CDR3 length is 16 residues. CDR3 sequence: CASRLRFGGRGNGYTF. CDR3 in DNA: TGCGCCAGCAGGCTCCGGTTTGGGGGGCGAGGGAATGGCTACACCTTC.

The CDR3 nucleotides read TGCGCCAGCAGCCAAGATGAGGCCTACGAGCAGTACTTC. Amino acid sequence: CASSQDEAYEQYF. This sequence joins TRBV4-3 and TRBJ2-7; no clear D. The CDR3 has 13 amino acids. CDR1 is LGHNA, CDR2 YSLEER, per germline. V shed 0 bases and J shed 2 bases, with 5 bases lying between them.

This clonotype came up a few times. The chain employs TRBV7-2 and TRBJ1-1; a possible D gene is TRBD1 (6 bases). This CDR3 is 15 amino acids long. V was trimmed by 3 bases and J by 5 bases, leaving 16 bases between them. Per germline, CDR1 SGHTA and CDR2 FQGNSA. The CDR3 region is CASSFLVGQGTEAFF. CDR3 nucleotides: TGTGCCAGCAGCTTTTTAGTAGGGCAGGGGACTGAAGCTTTCTTT.

The chain carries TRBV11-2 and TRBJ1-1; perhaps TRBD1 as D (5 bases). The ends were cut back, 7 bases at V and 3 bases at J, with 15 bases in the middle. The CDR3 length is 14 residues. Germline loops: CDR1 SGHAT, CDR2 FQNNGV. Here the CDR3 reads CASTDSFFHTEAFF. The CDR3 DNA is TGTGCCAGCACCGACAGTTTTTTCCACACTGAAGCTTTCTTT.

This clonotype turned up a few times. The V call is TRBV6-5, the J call TRBJ1-5; 9 nucleotides match TRBD1. Germline CDR1 is MNHEY and CDR2 is SVGAGI. This CDR3 region has 15 residues. Trimming at V came to 5 bases and at J to 2 bases, leaving 4 bases not matched to a gene. CDR3 sequence: CASSMTGGGNQPQHF. The CDR3 bases are TGTGCCAGCAGTATGACAGGGGGAGGCAATCAGCCCCAGCATTTT.

The CDR3 region has the DNA TGCGCCAGCAGCCCCCTGGGGGCGGTAGGAGAGACCCAGTACTTC. This sequence encodes CASSPLGAVGETQYF. V gene TRBV5-1 combines with J gene TRBJ2-5; TRBD1 might be the D (6 bases). This CDR3 has 15 residues. Trimming pared 4 bases from V and 4 bases from J, leaving 17 bases between. Germline V lookup: CDR1 SGHRS, CDR2 YFSETQ.